These 20 T cell receptor beta chains came from one sample sequenced in a study of OX40 agonist ivuxolimab in advanced cancers. Only in-frame clones appear in the TCRdb table, and some are missing; sequencing was by immunoSEQ multiplex PCR. Counted here are around 24,000 clones, 84% occurring once; the ten biggest clones make up 15% to 20%. Here the sequenced sample was CD4+ or CD8+ T cells sorted from blood, taken in a trial of the OX40 agonist ivuxolimab. These receptors were collected from an adult with an advanced solid tumor such as melanoma, head and neck, liver or kidney cancer.

This chain's CDR3 is CASSEWGLRGGELFF. The CDR3 DNA sequence: TGTGCCAGCAGCGAGTGGGGGCTCCGGGGCGGGGAGCTGTTTTTT. The V call is TRBV5-5, the J call TRBJ2-2, with D maybe TRBD1 (6 bases). CDR1 and CDR2 (germline): SGHKS, YYEKEE (reference sequence). CDR3 length equals 15 residues. V dropped 4 bases and J dropped 7 bases, with 17 bases sitting between them.

V and J are TRBV7-9 and TRBJ1-6; D gene ambiguous. This CDR3 contains 12 residues. The V gene's germline CDR1 is SEHNR and CDR2 FQNEAQ (reference sequence). V was clipped by 1 base and J by 8 bases, with 3 bases between them. CDR3 bases: TGTGCCAGCAGCTTAGGGGATTCACCCCTCCACTTT. Amino acid sequence: CASSLGDSPLHF.

The genes are TRBV5-8 and TRBJ2-7, with D hard to call. The V gene's germline CDR1 is SGHTS and CDR2 YDEGEE. The ends were cut back, 0 bases at V and 3 bases at J, with 7 bases in the middle. The CDR3 length is 13 residues. CDR3 sequence: CASSLEANYEQYF. CDR3 nucleotide sequence: TGTGCCAGCAGCTTGGAGGCTAACTACGAGCAGTACTTC.

This clone was observed a single time. The CDR3: CASIPEGQAHEQFF. The DNA for the CDR3 is TGTGCCAGCATTCCGGAGGGCCAAGCTCATGAGCAGTTCTTC. The rearrangement uses TRBV6-6 and TRBJ2-1, with D possibly being TRBD2 (6 bases). The V and J ends lost 7 bases and 8 bases respectively, with 18 bases between them. The CDR3 has 14 amino acids. Germline V gene data show CDR1 as MNHNY and CDR2 as SVGAGI (reference sequence).

V and J are TRBV5-8 and TRBJ2-7, with D unresolved. There are 15 residues in the CDR3. V was clipped by 0 bases and J by 1 base, with 11 bases between them. Looked up from germline, CDR1 is SGHTS and CDR2 is YDEGEE. CDR3 residues: CASSLDPQVSYEQYF. DNA for the CDR3: TGTGCCAGCAGCTTGGATCCCCAGGTTTCCTACGAGCAGTACTTC.

This clone turned up a few times. CDR3 region: CASSEGSGLGYHSEQFF. Written as DNA, the CDR3 is TGCGCCAGCAGTGAAGGATCCGGACTTGGATATCATAGTGAGCAGTTCTTC. The chain couples TRBV4-1 to TRBJ2-1; possible D gene TRBD2, 5 bases. Germline values: CDR1 MGHRA, CDR2 YSYEKL. The V and J ends lost 6 bases and 9 bases respectively, with 27 bases between them. This CDR3 has 17 residues.

V gene TRBV7-9 combines with J gene TRBJ2-7; 9 bases fit TRBD1. This CDR3 spans 15 amino acids. From germline, CDR1 is SEHNR and CDR2 FQNEAQ (reference sequence). V shed 1 base, J shed 5 bases, and the junction held 6 bases outside the gene matches. The CDR3: CASSLGGTGTDEQYF. In nucleotides, the CDR3 is TGTGCCAGCAGCTTAGGAGGGACAGGGACGGACGAGCAGTACTTC.

The chain joins TRBV2 to TRBJ2-4; weak D call: TRBD1 (5 bases). Trimming removed 8 bases at V and 4 bases at J, with 18 bases between. The germline gives CDR1 SNHLY, CDR2 FYNNEI. This CDR3 is 15 amino acids long. Here the CDR3 reads CASAFERQGKNIQYF. DNA of the CDR3: TGTGCCAGCGCTTTCGAGCGCCAGGGAAAAAACATTCAGTACTTC.

To note about this clone: The sample contains more than one DNA sequence encoding this CDR3. This chain uses TRBV15 with TRBJ1-1; D uncertain. The CDR3 extends over 12 amino acids. Trimming removed 5 bases from V and 8 bases from J, with 12 bases in between. Germline CDR1 LNHNV, CDR2 YYDKDF (reference sequence). This CDR3 is CATSSRTEEAFF. CDR3 sequence (DNA): TGTGCCACCAGCTCCAGGACGGAAGAAGCTTTCTTT.

V and J are TRBV4-1 and TRBJ2-5; the match to TRBD2 covers 8 bases. V lost 4 bases, J lost 6 bases, and 10 bases stayed unmatched. CDR1 and CDR2 (germline): MGHRA, YSYEKL. The CDR3 runs to 15 residues. The CDR3 sequence is CASSPAGGGLKTQYF. Written as DNA, the CDR3 is TGCGCCAGCAGCCCTGCCGGCGGGGGGCTCAAGACCCAGTACTTC.

CDR3 coding DNA: TGTGCCAGCAGCCCCGGTAGGGACGAGACCCAGTACTTC. It is translated as CASSPGRDETQYF. This chain joins TRBV13 and TRBJ2-5, with D perhaps given as TRBD1 or TRBD2 (5 bases each). Trimming removed 5 bases at V and 5 bases at J, with 12 bases between. The CDR3 totals 13 residues. Per the germline V gene, CDR1 is PRHDT and CDR2 is FYEKMQ (reference sequence).

The CDR3 nucleotides are TGCGCCAGCAAATCGGGGAACAACTTGGCGGGGACCCAGTACTTC. It codes for CASKSGNNLAGTQYF. The rearrangement joins TRBV5-1 to TRBJ2-5, with a tentative D call TRBD2 (5 bases). Trimming took off 6 bases at V and 7 bases at J, with 22 bases between the two ends. The germline CDR1 and CDR2 sequences are SGHRS and YFSETQ. The CDR3 loop spans 15 amino acids.

This sequence joins TRBV7-9 and TRBJ2-3; D may be TRBD2 (6 bases). CDR1 and CDR2 from the germline V gene are SEHNR and FQNEAQ (reference sequence). V was shortened by 3 bases and J by 2 bases, with 12 bases between the two germline ends. The CDR3 is made up of 15 amino acids. The CDR3: CASSFVAGITDTQYF. In nucleotides, the CDR3 is TGTGCCAGCAGCTTTGTTGCGGGGATCACAGATACGCAGTATTTT.

The gene calls are TRBV19 and TRBJ1-2; tentatively, D is TRBD1 (6 bases). Germline-derived CDR1 and CDR2 are LNHDA and SQIVND (reference sequence). V was clipped by 6 bases and J by 4 bases, with 15 bases between them. The CDR3 runs 14 residues. The CDR3 DNA follows: TGTGCCAGTAGCGCCGGGACATCTCTCTATGGCTACACCTTC. It specifies CASSAGTSLYGYTF.

V gene TRBV7-6 combines with J gene TRBJ1-3, with 8 nucleotides matching TRBD1. The CDR3 has 15 residues. CDR1 SGHVS and CDR2 FNYEAQ come from the germline V gene. Germline trimming cut 5 bases from V and 4 bases from J; bases unmatched to any gene: 7. CDR3 nucleotide sequence: TGTGCCAGCAGCCCAGGACAGGGAGTAGGAAACACCATATATTTT. Translated: CASSPGQGVGNTIYF.

The V gene is TRBV2, the J gene TRBJ2-1; unclear D gene. The CDR3 has 14 amino acids. Germline V CDR1 and CDR2: SNHLY, FYNNEI. V was cut by 7 bases and J by 0 bases, with 10 bases left in between. CDR3 nucleotide sequence: TGTGCCAGCACCCAGGTTAGCTCCTACAATGAGCAGTTCTTC. Its protein is CASTQVSSYNEQFF. Full variable domain (rest looked up from reference TRBV2 and TRBJ2-1): EPEVTQTPSHQVTQMGQEVILRCVPISNHLYFYWYRQILGQKVEFLVSFYNNEISEKSEIFDDQFSVERPDGSNFTLKIRSTKLEDSAMYFCASTQVSSYNEQFFGPGTRLTVL.

V usage is TRBV5-1 and J usage is TRBJ2-3, with 7 bases identical to TRBD2. Germline lookup yields CDR1 SGHRS and CDR2 YFSETQ. This CDR3 spans 14 amino acids. The V gene end was trimmed by 3 bases and the J gene end by 4 bases; junction bases not matched to a gene: 5. CDR3 protein: CASSWGGDSDTQYF. The CDR3 nucleotides read TGCGCCAGCAGCTGGGGAGGGGACTCAGATACGCAGTATTTT. Complete variable domain (other parts from reference TRBV5-1 and TRBJ2-3): KAGVTQTPRYLIKTRGQQVTLSCSPISGHRSVSWYQQTPGQGLQFLFEYFSETQRNKGNFPGRFSGRQFSNSRSEMNVSTLELGDSALYLCASSWGGDSDTQYFGPGTRLTVL.

The chain joins TRBV29-1 to TRBJ2-3; D is ambiguous. Germline V gives CDR1 SQVTM, CDR2 ANQGSEA. The CDR3 length is 14 residues. Trimming took off 1 base at V and 0 bases at J, with 8 bases between the two ends. The CDR3 is CSVEGPGSTDTQYF. In DNA form, the CDR3 reads TGCAGCGTTGAAGGCCCGGGTAGCACAGATACGCAGTATTTT.

This rearrangement joins TRBV18 to TRBJ2-5; D assignment may be TRBD1 or TRBD2 (6 bases each). Deletions cut 3 bases from V and 5 bases from J, with 13 bases between. The germline CDR1 and CDR2 sequences are KGHSH and LQKENI. The CDR3 sequence is 14 residues long. CDR3: CASSPPGARETQYF. DNA of the CDR3: TGTGCCAGCTCACCTCCGGGGGCCAGGGAGACCCAGTACTTC.

This chain connects TRBV7-9 to TRBJ2-5; 9 bases map to TRBD2. The J call may be in error: the DNA end matches TRBJ2-7 better. The CDR3 contains 14 residues. CDR1 is SEHNR and CDR2 is FQNEAQ in the germline V gene (reference sequence). The CDR3 DNA sequence: TGTGCCAGCAGCTTAGAAGCGGGAGGCCACGAGCAGTACTTC. Translated: CASSLEAGGHEQYF.